The next 21 T cell receptor beta chains were all read from a single sample in a study of T cell responses to AZD1222 COVID-19 vaccine. Profiling relied on immunoSEQ multiplex PCR, and the TCRdb table lists in-frame clones only, not all of them. Seen here are tens of thousands of clones, over 90% observed once, and the top ten hold 5.2%. The sequencing used peripheral blood, collected on day 0 of AZD1222 vaccination. The receptor set was obtained from an adult in good health.

J is TRBJ1-3 and V is TRBV5-6; unclear D gene. The germline V gene encodes CDR1 SGHDT and CDR2 YYEEEE. V was pared by 4 bases and J by 2 bases, with 13 bases between. CDR3 length equals 15 residues. CDR3 nucleotides: TGTGCCAGCAGCAGTACACATCTAGCTGGAAACACCATATATTTT. Protein sequence: CASSSTHLAGNTIYF.

The J gene is TRBJ2-2, the V gene TRBV7-9; TRBD1 aligns across 7 bases. This CDR3 has 14 amino acids. V was pared by 6 bases and J by 3 bases, with 4 bases of the junction left unmatched. Germline V gene data show CDR1 as SEHNR and CDR2 as FQNEAQ (reference sequence). The CDR3: CASRPTGDTGELFF. CDR3 DNA: TGTGCCAGCAGACCCACAGGGGACACCGGGGAGCTGTTTTTT.

This clone was detected once. V is TRBV18 and J is TRBJ1-5; D not resolved. The CDR3 loop spans 13 amino acids. CDR1 is KGHSH and CDR2 is LQKENI in the germline V gene. V shed 2 bases and J shed 6 bases, with 8 bases lying between them. Here the CDR3 reads CASSPGEIQPQHF. The CDR3 DNA reads TGTGCCAGCTCACCAGGGGAAATTCAGCCCCAGCATTTT.

This rearrangement joins TRBV7-3 to TRBJ2-5; D possibly corresponds to TRBD1 (5 bases). The CDR3 loop spans 13 amino acids. V lost 5 bases and J lost 5, with 12 bases in between. Germline-derived CDR1 and CDR2 are SGHTA and FQGTGA. CDR3 amino acids: CASSLGAEETQYF. CDR3 coding DNA: TGTGCCAGCAGCCTTGGGGCTGAGGAGACCCAGTACTTC.

This chain connects TRBV28 to TRBJ1-1; tentative D call: TRBD1 (6 bases). The germline CDR1 and CDR2 sequences are MDHEN and SYDVKM. The CDR3 length is 14 residues. Deletions cut 6 bases from V and 4 bases from J, with 15 bases between. The CDR3 DNA reads as TGTGCCAGCAGCCCGACCACAGGGATCACTGAAGCTTTCTTT. Protein sequence: CASSPTTGITEAFF.

V is TRBV5-1 and J is TRBJ1-4, with TRBD1 identical over 9 bases. V lost 4 bases to trimming and J lost 3 bases; unmatched junction nucleotides: 7. The CDR3 totals 16 residues. The V gene's germline CDR1 is SGHRS and CDR2 YFSETQ. CDR3 sequence: CASSLGTGSANEKLFF. The CDR3 nucleotides read TGCGCCAGCAGCCTAGGGACAGGGTCTGCTAATGAAAAACTGTTTTTT.

The genes are TRBV6-5 and TRBJ1-2, with 10 nucleotides matching TRBD1. Germline CDR1 is MNHEY and CDR2 is SVGAGI. This CDR3 has 14 residues. J lost 8 bases, V lost 6 bases, and 9 bases had no gene match. The CDR3 here is CASRSGTGVNGYTF. DNA of the CDR3: TGTGCCAGCAGATCCGGGACAGGGGTAAACGGCTACACCTTC.

V and J are TRBV4-3 and TRBJ2-7; a possible D gene is TRBD2 (6 bases). The V gene lost 0 bases and the J gene lost 0 bases, with 9 bases spanning the gap. The CDR3 contains 15 residues. Germline loops: CDR1 LGHNA, CDR2 YSLEER. Here the CDR3 reads CASSQDDGSSYEQYF. CDR3 coding DNA: TGCGCCAGCAGCCAAGATGACGGGAGCTCCTACGAGCAGTACTTC.

This chain links TRBV5-6 with TRBJ2-7; no clear D. The CDR3 length is 14 residues. The germline V gene has CDR1 SGHDT and CDR2 YYEEEE. The V and J ends lost 4 bases and 2 bases respectively, with 13 bases between them. CDR3 DNA sequence: TGTGCCAGCAGCCACACGGACCTCACCTACGAGCAGTACTTC. Translated: CASSHTDLTYEQYF.

The chain carries TRBV6-2 or TRBV6-3 and TRBJ1-1; 10 bases agree with TRBD1. V trimming: 4 bases; J trimming: 11 bases; junction bases outside the gene matches: 19. In germline, CDR1 is MNHEY, CDR2 SVGEGT. The CDR3 sequence is 17 residues long. Written as DNA, the CDR3 is TGTGCCAGCAGTTCAAGCCGGACAGGGGGTCCTGTCTATGAGGCTTTCTTT. It specifies CASSSSRTGGPVYEAFF.

The CDR3 protein is CASSYRGRRYTEAFF. The CDR3 DNA sequence: TGTGCCAGCAGTTACAGGGGGCGTCGGTACACTGAAGCTTTCTTT. This chain connects TRBV6-5 to TRBJ1-1, with TRBD1 matching over 7 bases. Germline CDR1 reads MNHEY; CDR2 reads SVGAGI. Trimming removed 2 bases from V and 3 bases from J; junction bases left unmatched: 6. The CDR3 has 15 residues.

This chain connects TRBV7-9 to TRBJ2-2, with D perhaps TRBD2 (5 bases). The CDR3 is 15 residues long. Per the germline V gene, CDR1 is SEHNR and CDR2 is FQNEAQ (reference sequence). V lost 4 bases to trimming and J lost 4 bases, with 13 bases between them. CDR3 nucleotides: TGTGCCAGCAGCTCACCCATGGGGAGCACCGGGGAGCTGTTTTTT. It yields the protein CASSSPMGSTGELFF.

With regard to this clone: In the same sample, other DNA sequences code for this CDR3. The rearrangement uses TRBV3-1 (or the pseudogene TRBV3-2) and TRBJ2-7, with D tentatively TRBD1 (5 bases). CDR3 length: 13 residues. CDR1 and CDR2 (germline): LGHDT, YNNKEL (reference sequence). V was clipped by 1 base and J by 3 bases, with 7 bases between them. The CDR3 nucleotides read TGTGCCAGCAGCCAAGGGCAGGGCTACGAGCAGTACTTC. Translation: CASSQGQGYEQYF.

The V call is TRBV3-1 (or the pseudogene TRBV3-2), the J call TRBJ1-2, with a possible D match to TRBD1 (6 bases). V was cut by 3 bases and J by 4 bases, with 9 bases left in between. Looked up from germline, CDR1 is LGHDT and CDR2 is YNNKEL (reference sequence). This CDR3 is 13 amino acids long. The CDR3 region is CASSHQGTYGYTF. CDR3 coding DNA: TGTGCCAGCAGCCATCAGGGGACCTATGGCTACACCTTC.

In its sample, this clone was seen once. V gene TRBV27 combines with J gene TRBJ1-2; 9 bases agree with TRBD1. J was trimmed by 8 bases and V by 5 bases; bases with no gene match: 3. CDR1 and CDR2 from the germline V gene are MNHEY and SMNVEV (reference sequence). This CDR3 region has 12 residues. The CDR3 DNA is TGTGCCAGCAGTCCGACAGGGGGAGGCTACACCTTC. This translates into CASSPTGGGYTF.

This clone was seen only once. This chain joins TRBV29-1 and TRBJ1-1; D not certain. This CDR3 has 10 residues. V was pared by 1 base and J by 7 bases, with 4 bases between. Germline V gene data show CDR1 as SQVTM and CDR2 as ANQGSEA. CDR3 in amino acids: CSVEGDEAFF. CDR3 nucleotide sequence: TGCAGCGTTGAAGGGGATGAAGCTTTCTTT.

This clone has only one observation. The gene calls are TRBV19 and TRBJ1-5, with TRBD1 as a possible D gene (6 bases). Germline CDR1 LNHDA, CDR2 SQIVND (reference sequence). Trimming left V 5 bases short and J 5 bases short, with 10 bases between. This CDR3 contains 13 residues. CDR3 sequence reads: CASSLKGDQPQHF. The DNA for the CDR3 is TGTGCCAGTAGTCTAAAGGGGGATCAGCCCCAGCATTTT.

The genes are TRBV11-2 and TRBJ1-5; D is unclear. Germline values: CDR1 SGHAT, CDR2 FQNNGV. V was shortened by 3 bases and J by 2 bases, with 5 bases between the two germline ends. The length of the CDR3 is 13 residues. Written as DNA, the CDR3 is TGTGCCAGCAGCTTTGATGGCAATCAGCCCCAGCATTTT. It encodes CASSFDGNQPQHF. Based on the CDR3 plus reference TRBV11-2 and TRBJ1-5, the full variable domain is EAGVAQSPRYKIIEKRQSVAFWCNPISGHATLYWYQQILGQGPKLLIQFQNNGVVDDSQLPKDRFSAERLKGVDSTLKIQPAKLEDSAVYLCASSFDGNQPQHFGDGTRLSIL.

The J gene is TRBJ2-7, the V gene TRBV6-5; 7 nucleotides align to TRBD1. This CDR3 comprises 15 residues. CDR1 and CDR2 (germline): MNHEY, SVGAGI. Germline trimming cut 0 bases from V and 4 bases from J; bases unmatched to any gene: 6. The CDR3 region is CASSYSSTGSYEQYF. CDR3 nucleotides: TGTGCCAGCAGTTACTCTTCGACAGGGTCATACGAGCAGTACTTC.

The chain employs TRBV30 and TRBJ1-2, with D perhaps matching TRBD1 (5 bases). V lost 6 bases to trimming and J lost 8 bases, with 25 bases between them. CDR3 size: 15 residues. CDR1 GTSNPN and CDR2 SVGIG come from the germline V gene (reference sequence). The CDR3 region is CACQGGPKAASGYTF. Here the CDR3 DNA reads TGTGCCTGTCAGGGTGGCCCCAAAGCGGCTTCGGGCTACACCTTC. The variable domain in full, with the rest retrieved from reference TRBV30 and TRBJ1-2, is SQTIHQWPATLVQPVGSPLSLECTVEGTSNPNLYWYRQAAGRGLQLLFYSVGIGQISSEVPQNLSASRPQDRQFILSSKKLLLSDSGFYLCACQGGPKAASGYTFGSGTRLTVV.

The rearrangement uses TRBV27 and TRBJ1-1; 8 nucleotides agree with TRBD1. Germline V gives CDR1 MNHEY, CDR2 SMNVEV (reference sequence). V dropped 5 bases and J dropped 7; count of bases not matched to a gene: 6. The CDR3 totals 13 residues. CDR3 protein: CASSAGTGHEAFF. The CDR3 bases are TGTGCCAGCAGTGCCGGGACAGGTCATGAAGCTTTCTTT.